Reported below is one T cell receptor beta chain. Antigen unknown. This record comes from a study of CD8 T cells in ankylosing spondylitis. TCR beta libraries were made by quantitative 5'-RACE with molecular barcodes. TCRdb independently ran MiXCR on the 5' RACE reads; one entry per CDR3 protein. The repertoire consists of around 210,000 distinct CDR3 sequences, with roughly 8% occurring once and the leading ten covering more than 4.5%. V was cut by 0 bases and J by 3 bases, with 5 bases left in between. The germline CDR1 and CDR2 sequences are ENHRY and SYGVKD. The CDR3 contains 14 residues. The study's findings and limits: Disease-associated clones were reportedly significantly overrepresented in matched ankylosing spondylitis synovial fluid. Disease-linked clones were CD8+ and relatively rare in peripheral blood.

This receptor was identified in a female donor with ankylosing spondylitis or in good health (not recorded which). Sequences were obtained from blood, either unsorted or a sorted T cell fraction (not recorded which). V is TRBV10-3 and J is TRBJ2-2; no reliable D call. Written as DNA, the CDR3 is TGTGCCATCAGTGAGTCGGGTTACACCGGGGAGCTGTTTTTT. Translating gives CAISESGYTGELFF.